The 20 T cell receptor beta chains below come from one sample, sequenced in a study of beta chain features in type 1 diabetes. Regarding the study as a whole: Shorter TCRB CDR3s, moderately but significantly so, marked every one of the four CD4+ subsets in Type 1 diabetes patients.

Reverse transcribing all isolated RNA meant expressed TCRB transcripts were sequenced. Repertoires were generated with immunoSEQ multiplex PCR, while TCRdb's copy carries only in-frame clones and drops some. The repertoire consists of about 150,000 clones, with 9% occurring once and the leading ten covering roughly 0.72%. These receptors' targets are unknown. Specimen: central memory CD4+ T cells from blood. These receptors were taken from a woman aged 25 to 45 with type 1 diabetes.

V and J are TRBV28 and TRBJ2-3; 10 bases match TRBD2. Trimming cost V 10 bases and J 5 bases; bases outside gene matches: 9. The length of the CDR3 is 14 residues. Looked up from germline, CDR1 is MDHEN and CDR2 is SYDVKM. The CDR3 coding sequence is TGTGCCACCCAGCTAGCGGGAGCCCAAGATACGCAGTATTTT. It translates to CATQLAGAQDTQYF.

This chain connects TRBV5-1 to TRBJ2-1, with TRBD1 matching 7 bases. CDR1 SGHRS and CDR2 YFSETQ come from the germline V gene. The CDR3 is 14 amino acids. Trimming at V came to 4 bases and at J to 8 bases, leaving 9 bases not matched to a gene. The CDR3 here is CASSLGTASHEQFF. In nucleotides, the CDR3 is TGCGCCAGCAGCCTAGGGACAGCTAGCCATGAGCAGTTCTTC.

This CDR3 reads CASSQPASGTEAFF. In DNA form, the CDR3 reads TGCGCCAGCAGCCAACCCGCCTCCGGTACTGAAGCTTTCTTT. V usage is TRBV4-1 and J usage is TRBJ1-1; D gene uncertain. Germline values: CDR1 MGHRA, CDR2 YSYEKL. V shed 2 bases and J shed 5 bases, with 12 bases lying between them. This CDR3 spans 14 amino acids.

For this clone: One end of the junction does not line up with germline, which may come from a read error. Other DNA variants within this sample encode the same CDR3. The genes are TRBV28 and TRBJ2-3, with a tentative D call TRBD1 (6 bases). This CDR3 has 14 residues. CDR1 is MDHEN and CDR2 is SYDVKM in the germline V gene. The CDR3 bases are TGTGCCAGCAGTGCTCGGGACAACACAGATACACAGTATTTT. Translating gives CASSARDNTDTQYF.

The chain couples TRBV6-5 to TRBJ2-7; D may be TRBD1 (5 bases). Germline CDR1 reads MNHEY; CDR2 reads SVGAGI. This CDR3 has 15 amino acids. V shed 11 bases and J shed 9 bases, with 29 bases lying between them. CDR3 DNA sequence: TGTGCCGTCCGAGCTAGGGGAAGCGACCTTACGGGGCAGTACTTC. Its protein is CAVRARGSDLTGQYF.

The chain links TRBV10-3 to TRBJ2-5; D unclear. CDR3 length: 13 residues. V lost 3 bases and J lost 5, with 10 bases in between. Germline V lookup: CDR1 ENHRY, CDR2 SYGVKD. This chain's CDR3 is CAISDPIVETQYF. The CDR3 coding sequence is TGTGCCATCAGTGACCCCATAGTGGAGACCCAGTACTTC.

The chain couples TRBV18 to TRBJ2-3, with 11 positions matching TRBD2. Germline V lookup: CDR1 KGHSH, CDR2 LQKENI. The CDR3 runs to 15 residues. V lost 3 bases and J lost 1; bases outside the gene matches: 0. CDR3 nucleotide sequence: TGTGCCAGCTCACCGACTAGCGGGGGCACAGATACGCAGTATTTT. Translated, it gives CASSPTSGGTDTQYF.

The CDR3 sequence is CSATQGANSNQPQHF. In DNA form, the CDR3 reads TGCAGCGCCACGCAGGGGGCGAATAGCAATCAGCCCCAGCATTTT. This sequence joins TRBV29-1 and TRBJ1-5, with TRBD1 matching 8 bases. Germline loops: CDR1 SQVTM, CDR2 ANQGSEA. This CDR3 spans 15 amino acids. V lost 7 bases and J lost 0; bases outside the gene matches: 8.

This clone showed up just a few times. This chain uses TRBV11-2 with TRBJ2-1; the D gene is possibly TRBD2 (6 bases). Per the germline V gene, CDR1 is SGHAT and CDR2 is FQNNGV. Trimming stripped 0 bases from V and 6 bases from J, with 18 bases between. There are 17 residues in the CDR3. The CDR3 sequence: CASSLDSAGRTSNEQFF. CDR3 coding DNA: TGTGCCAGCAGCTTAGATTCGGCGGGACGGACAAGCAATGAGCAGTTCTTC.

The chain is built from TRBV6-1 and TRBJ1-2; 7 bases agree with TRBD1. Germline loops: CDR1 MNHNS, CDR2 SASEGT. This CDR3 is 14 amino acids long. V shed 5 bases and J 3 bases; nucleotides not matched to a gene: 6. CDR3 nucleotide sequence: TGTGCCAGCAGTTTCTACAGGGGAGACTATGGCTACACCTTC. Protein product: CASSFYRGDYGYTF.

This clone has more than one count but fewer than ten. The gene calls are TRBV11-2 and TRBJ1-5; D ambiguous. V was cut by 1 base and J by 1 base, with 11 bases left in between. CDR1 and CDR2 from the germline V gene are SGHAT and FQNNGV. The CDR3 contains 16 residues. CDR3 sequence: CASSLGRRESNQPQHF. The CDR3 nucleotides read TGTGCCAGCAGCTTAGGGCGGAGGGAGAGCAATCAGCCCCAGCATTTT.

This chain joins TRBV5-1 and TRBJ2-5, with D possibly TRBD1 on 5 matching bases. This CDR3 comprises 14 residues. Germline CDR1 and CDR2: SGHRS and YFSETQ. Trimming pared 0 bases from V and 1 base from J, leaving 7 bases between. The CDR3 nucleotides are TGCGCCAGCAGCTTGGAGGGGCTCCAAGAGACCCAGTACTTC. It encodes CASSLEGLQETQYF.

This clone was counted only a few times. The chain joins TRBV27 to TRBJ2-6; D is perhaps TRBD2 (6 bases). This CDR3 contains 16 residues. Germline values: CDR1 MNHEY, CDR2 SMNVEV (reference sequence). Trimming cost V 10 bases and J 3 bases, with 19 bases left between them. The CDR3 sequence is CATRDGGTNGANVLTF. CDR3 DNA: TGTGCCACCAGAGACGGAGGGACGAATGGGGCCAACGTCCTGACTTTC.

The chain uses TRBV11-2 and TRBJ2-7; 9 bases match TRBD2. The V gene's germline CDR1 is SGHAT and CDR2 FQNNGV. This CDR3 region has 15 residues. The junction had 3 bases not matched to a gene; V was cut back by 1 base and J by 2 bases. The CDR3 DNA sequence: TGTGCCAGCAGCTTAGGACTAGCGGAGGCCTACGAGCAGTACTTC. Its protein is CASSLGLAEAYEQYF.

The chain is built from TRBV19 and TRBJ2-7; no firm D call. Germline V lookup: CDR1 LNHDA, CDR2 SQIVND (reference sequence). CDR3 length: 15 amino acids. The ends were cut back, 1 base at V and 0 bases at J, with 10 bases in the middle. Written as DNA, the CDR3 is TGTGCCAGTAGTATAGTACACCGGAGCTCCTACGAGCAGTACTTC. Protein product: CASSIVHRSSYEQYF.

This chain uses TRBV23-1 with TRBJ1-2; 7 positions match TRBD1. TRBV23-1 is an ORF, and what it does is uncertain. Trimming at V came to 8 bases and at J to 0 bases, leaving 6 bases not matched to a gene. The CDR3 is 14 amino acids. CDR3 amino acids: CASHRQGTNYGYTF. The CDR3 nucleotides read TGCGCCAGCCACAGACAGGGAACTAACTATGGCTACACCTTC.

The rearrangement joins TRBV7-9 to TRBJ2-1, with a tentative D call TRBD2 (6 bases). CDR3 length: 13 residues. Germline V CDR1 and CDR2: SEHNR, FQNEAQ (reference sequence). Trimming shortened V by 1 base and J by 8 bases, and 9 bases separated the two germline ends. CDR3 in DNA: TGTGCCAGCAGCTTAGACGGGGGAGATGAGCAGTTCTTC. It codes for CASSLDGGDEQFF. Combining the CDR3 with reference TRBV7-9 and TRBJ2-1 gives the whole variable domain DTGVSQNPRHKITKRGQNVTFRCDPISEHNRLYWYRQTLGQGPEFLTYFQNEAQLEKSRLLSDRFSAERPKGSFSTLEIQRTEQGDSAMYLCASSLDGGDEQFFGPGTRLTVL.

This clone was observed many times. This chain uses TRBV29-1 with TRBJ2-1; TRBD1 agrees at 7 bases. This CDR3 spans 13 amino acids. Germline V lookup: CDR1 SQVTM, CDR2 ANQGSEA. Losses at the gene ends were 5 bases for V and 4 bases for J; bases not matched to a gene: 5. CDR3 loop: CSVQTGSYNEQFF. CDR3 nucleotides: TGCAGCGTTCAGACAGGGTCGTACAATGAGCAGTTCTTC.

The rearrangement links TRBV27 to TRBJ1-2, with D possibly TRBD1 on 6 matching bases. This CDR3 region has 12 residues. V lost 4 bases and J 7 bases, leaving 10 bases between the germline ends. CDR1 is MNHEY and CDR2 is SMNVEV in the germline V gene (reference sequence). This CDR3 is CASSSWDTGYTF. The CDR3, as DNA: TGTGCCAGCAGTTCTTGGGACACTGGCTACACCTTC.

The chain couples TRBV5-1 to TRBJ2-1; a weak D match, TRBD1 (6 bases). Per germline, CDR1 SGHRS and CDR2 YFSETQ. The CDR3 has 15 amino acids. V was shortened by 0 bases and J by 7 bases, with 14 bases between the two germline ends. As DNA, the CDR3 is TGCGCCAGCAGCTTGGGCAACCCCACAGGGAATGAGCAGTTCTTC. Translating it yields CASSLGNPTGNEQFF.